Listed here are 28 T cell receptor beta chains from one sample, sequenced in a study of blood T cell repertoires in COVID-19. Assay: immunoSEQ multiplex PCR; the TCRdb copy retains only in-frame clones and omits some. The sample includes 200,000 or so clones, about 80% seen only once; the top ten take 7% to 9%. Input material: PBMCs or T cells enriched from blood (not recorded which). These receptor sequences come from a middle-aged man who had recovered from COVID-19.

This sequence joins TRBV7-2 and TRBJ1-2, with 11 bases aligning to TRBD1. V trimming: 2 bases; J trimming: 4 bases; junction bases outside the gene matches: 9. Germline-derived CDR1 and CDR2 are SGHTA and FQGNSA. The CDR3 length is 17 residues. The CDR3 DNA reads as TGTGCCAGCAGCTTAAGTTACCGGGACAGGGGGGGCTATGGCTACACCTTC. It yields the protein CASSLSYRDRGGYGYTF.

The J gene is TRBJ1-6, the V gene TRBV28, with no clear D. CDR3 length: 13 amino acids. Deletions cut 3 bases from V and 8 bases from J, with 8 bases between. The germline V gene encodes CDR1 MDHEN and CDR2 SYDVKM. CDR3 coding DNA: TGTGCCAGCAGTTTTCAAACGGATTCACCCCTCCACTTT. Translating gives CASSFQTDSPLHF.

V usage is TRBV5-5 and J usage is TRBJ1-2, with D tentatively TRBD1 (5 bases). Per germline, CDR1 SGHKS and CDR2 YYEKEE (reference sequence). Deletions cut 3 bases from V and 5 bases from J, with 11 bases between. The CDR3 has 13 amino acids. The CDR3 sequence is CASSSNSGYGYTF. The CDR3 region has the DNA TGTGCCAGCAGCTCGAACTCAGGGTATGGCTACACCTTC.

Turning to this clone: An end of the junction differs from the germline gene, which may be a read error. The rearrangement links TRBV2 to TRBJ2-6; D might be TRBD1 (5 bases). The CDR3 is 17 residues long. The germline V gene has CDR1 SNHLY and CDR2 FYNNEI. In nucleotides, the CDR3 is TGTGCCAGCAGTGGGGCAGGCGCTGGCTCTGGGGCCAACGCCCTGACTTTC. Protein sequence: CASSGAGAGSGANALTF.

The chain couples TRBV27 to TRBJ2-1, with 11 bases matching TRBD2. J lost 3 bases, V lost 6 bases, and 7 bases had no gene match. CDR1 and CDR2 (germline): MNHEY, SMNVEV (reference sequence). CDR3 length equals 16 residues. CDR3 coding DNA: TGTGCCAGCAGGAAACTGACTAGCGGGGTCTACAATGAGCAGTTCTTC. Translating it yields CASRKLTSGVYNEQFF.

CDR3 DNA sequence: TGCGCCAGCAGTCAATCGTACAGGGGGGGCGAGCAGTACTTC. Its protein is CASSQSYRGGEQYF. The J gene is TRBJ2-7, the V gene TRBV23-1; D perhaps matches TRBD1 (8 bases). TRBV23-1 is filed as an ORF, its function uncertain. Trimming took off 0 bases at V and 6 bases at J, with 12 bases between the two ends. The length of the CDR3 is 14 residues.

This chain connects TRBV5-4 to TRBJ2-2, with D unclear. Germline lookup yields CDR1 SGHNT and CDR2 YYREEE (reference sequence). CDR3 length equals 12 residues. V dropped 5 bases and J dropped 2 bases, with 4 bases sitting between them. CDR3 sequence reads: CASRANTGELFF. The CDR3 DNA reads as TGTGCCAGCAGGGCTAACACCGGGGAGCTGTTTTTT.

In this sample, this clone turned up once. This chain links TRBV7-9 with TRBJ1-2, with TRBD1 matching over 8 bases. The length of the CDR3 is 15 residues. V trimming: 4 bases; J trimming: 4 bases; junction bases outside the gene matches: 8. Germline loops: CDR1 SEHNR, CDR2 FQNEAQ (reference sequence). The CDR3 nucleotides are TGTGCCAGCAGCTATAGACAGGGGACGGGCTATGGCTACACCTTC. Amino acids: CASSYRQGTGYGYTF.

For this clone: This specimen includes other DNA sequences encoding the same CDR3. The rearrangement uses TRBV29-1 and TRBJ1-5, with D maybe TRBD1 (5 bases). V was trimmed by 4 bases and J by 0 bases, leaving 10 bases between them. The length of the CDR3 is 14 residues. In germline, CDR1 is SQVTM, CDR2 ANQGSEA. The CDR3 nucleotides read TGCAGCGTTGTCACAGGCTATAGCAATCAGCCCCAGCATTTT. It yields the protein CSVVTGYSNQPQHF.

The chain joins TRBV24-1 to TRBJ2-1, with 13 bases identical to TRBD2. This CDR3 contains 18 residues. CDR1 is KGHDR and CDR2 is SFDVKD in the germline V gene. Losses at the gene ends were 4 bases for V and 7 bases for J; bases not matched to a gene: 12. The CDR3 here is CATSDSRLAGGSYNEQFF. As DNA, the CDR3 is TGTGCCACCAGTGACTCGAGACTAGCGGGGGGTTCTTATAATGAGCAGTTCTTC.

This clone was seen only once. The chain carries TRBV5-1 and TRBJ1-2; the match to TRBD1 covers 9 bases. V was clipped by 4 bases and J by 3 bases; unmatched bases: 4. There are 14 residues in the CDR3. Germline CDR1 is SGHRS and CDR2 is YFSETQ. The CDR3 nucleotides are TGCGCCAGCAGCCCACAGGGGGCAGACTATGGCTACACCTTC. It is translated as CASSPQGADYGYTF.

This chain joins TRBV5-1 and TRBJ1-5; tentatively, D is TRBD1 (5 bases). This CDR3 is 18 amino acids long. V gave up 4 bases and J gave up 0 bases, with 20 bases separating them. CDR1 is SGHRS and CDR2 is YFSETQ in the germline V gene. CDR3 in DNA: TGCGCCAGCAGCCCCGGATTACGGGGGAGAGATAGCAATCAGCCCCAGCATTTT. This gives the protein CASSPGLRGRDSNQPQHF.

This clone was recorded a few times. The chain links TRBV6-5 to TRBJ1-6; no definite D call. Germline lookup yields CDR1 MNHEY and CDR2 SVGAGI. The germline V and J ends were trimmed by 2 bases and 9 bases, with 11 bases remaining between them. This CDR3 has 14 residues. The CDR3 loop reads CASSYDGAASPLHF. Written as DNA, the CDR3 is TGTGCCAGCAGTTACGATGGAGCAGCTTCACCCCTCCACTTT.

This clone was counted once. The rearrangement links TRBV7-8 to TRBJ2-1, with 11 bases lining up with TRBD2. V shed 5 bases and J 7 bases; nucleotides not matched to a gene: 4. The germline V gene encodes CDR1 SGHVS and CDR2 FQNEAQ. The length of the CDR3 is 14 residues. Written as DNA, the CDR3 is TGTGCCAGCAGCCCGGGGACTAGCGGTAATGAGCAGTTCTTC. Protein product: CASSPGTSGNEQFF.

The rearrangement joins TRBV5-4 to TRBJ2-1; TRBD2 aligns across 8 bases. With 2 bases clipped from V and 8 bases from J, the junction kept 6 bases outside the gene matches. CDR3 length: 14 amino acids. CDR1 and CDR2 from the germline V gene are SGHNT and YYREEE (reference sequence). The CDR3 sequence is CASSLGTRIDEQFF. The CDR3 DNA follows: TGTGCCAGCAGCTTAGGGACTAGAATTGATGAGCAGTTCTTC.

V gene TRBV2 combines with J gene TRBJ2-1, with 9 bases identical to TRBD1. J lost 9 bases, V lost 6 bases, and 9 bases had no gene match. This CDR3 is built from 14 residues. Germline values: CDR1 SNHLY, CDR2 FYNNEI. The CDR3 spells CASSLTGGNAEQFF. The CDR3 DNA follows: TGTGCCAGCAGCTTGACAGGGGGAAACGCTGAGCAGTTCTTC.

This clone was observed a few times. The chain combines TRBV11-2 with TRBJ2-7; D ambiguous. The CDR3 extends over 10 amino acids. The V gene's germline CDR1 is SGHAT and CDR2 FQNNGV. The ends were cut back, 5 bases at V and 4 bases at J, with 3 bases in the middle. CDR3 sequence (DNA): TGTGCCAGCAGCCTGTACGAGCAGTACTTC. It encodes CASSLYEQYF.

The chain combines TRBV5-1 with TRBJ2-7; a weak D match, TRBD1 (5 bases). Per germline, CDR1 SGHRS and CDR2 YFSETQ. V was pared by 0 bases and J by 3 bases, with 13 bases between. The CDR3 spans 15 residues. Here the CDR3 DNA reads TGCGCCAGCAGCTTGGAAAGTGGGGCATTCTACGAGCAGTACTTC. This codes for CASSLESGAFYEQYF.

The chain has TRBV7-9 and TRBJ1-3; TRBD1 matches 10 bases. Germline lookup yields CDR1 SEHNR and CDR2 FQNEAQ (reference sequence). The CDR3 totals 16 residues. V shed 5 bases and J 3 bases; nucleotides not matched to a gene: 7. DNA for the CDR3: TGTGCCAGCAGCCCCGGGACAGGGGAATTTGGAAACACCATATATTTT. As protein: CASSPGTGEFGNTIYF.

V usage is TRBV7-2 and J usage is TRBJ1-2; no definite D call. There are 13 residues in the CDR3. Germline CDR1 SGHTA, CDR2 FQGNSA. V was clipped by 4 bases and J by 6 bases, with 12 bases between them. DNA for the CDR3: TGTGCCAGCAGCTCCCCTATTTATGATGGCTACACCTTC. This gives the protein CASSSPIYDGYTF.

CDR3 sequence (DNA): TGCGCCAGCAGTACAGGGGCCCCTAGCTCTGGAAACACCATATATTTT. It is translated as CASSTGAPSSGNTIYF. The J gene is TRBJ1-3, the V gene TRBV5-1, with 7 nucleotides matching TRBD1. Germline values: CDR1 SGHRS, CDR2 YFSETQ. The trim removed 5 bases at V and 0 bases at J, leaving 8 bases unmatched. The CDR3 length is 16 residues.

The chain employs TRBV2 and TRBJ2-2; D perhaps matches TRBD1 (7 bases). Trimming shortened V by 9 bases and J by 5 bases, and 19 bases separated the two germline ends. There are 15 residues in the CDR3. CDR1 is SNHLY and CDR2 is FYNNEI in the germline V gene. The CDR3 bases are TGTGCCAGTAGTACCCAGGGGGGCAGGACCGGGGAGCTGTTTTTT. This translates into CASSTQGGRTGELFF.

The chain links TRBV29-1 to TRBJ2-3, with 7 bases lining up with TRBD2. Germline CDR1 reads SQVTM; CDR2 reads ANQGSEA. This CDR3 contains 12 residues. V lost 8 bases and J lost 5; bases outside the gene matches: 7. In DNA form, the CDR3 reads TGCAGCACGACTAGCTTTCAAGATACGCAGTATTTT. It specifies CSTTSFQDTQYF.

The genes are TRBV6-5 and TRBJ2-2, with D perhaps TRBD1 (5 bases). V lost 4 bases and J lost 8, with 8 bases in between. The CDR3 spans 12 residues. Germline CDR1 and CDR2: MNHEY and SVGAGI. Here the CDR3 reads CASSSRQGELFF. The CDR3 coding sequence is TGTGCCAGCAGTTCCCGACAGGGGGAGCTGTTTTTT.

A note on this clone: The same CDR3 is also encoded by other DNA sequences in this sample. This chain joins TRBV5-4 and TRBJ2-7; the match to TRBD2 covers 9 bases. In germline, CDR1 is SGHNT, CDR2 YYREEE (reference sequence). The CDR3 has 14 residues. V was clipped by 4 bases and J by 4 bases; unmatched bases: 6. The CDR3 DNA reads TGTGCCAGCAGCCTGACTAGCGGCGGATACGAGCAGTACTTC. It translates to CASSLTSGGYEQYF.

The rearrangement joins TRBV7-2 to TRBJ1-1; D is uncertain. CDR3 length: 13 amino acids. Trimming stripped 4 bases from V and 5 bases from J, with 11 bases between. The germline V gene encodes CDR1 SGHTA and CDR2 FQGNSA. CDR3 protein: CASSSYTRTEAFF. The CDR3 DNA follows: TGTGCCAGCAGCTCATATACCCGGACTGAAGCTTTCTTT. Full variable domain (missing parts from reference TRBV7-2 and TRBJ1-1): GAGVSQSPSNKVTEKGKDVELRCDPISGHTALYWYRQSLGQGLEFLIYFQGNSAPDKSGLPSDRFSAERTGGSVSTLTIQRTQQEDSAVYLCASSSYTRTEAFFGQGTRLTVV.

The chain has TRBV25-1 and TRBJ1-6; maybe TRBD1 (6 bases). V shed 2 bases and J shed 7 bases, with 12 bases lying between them. This CDR3 spans 15 amino acids. Germline assignment: CDR1 MGHDK and CDR2 SYGVNS. CDR3: CASSEVGQKNSPLHF. CDR3 sequence (DNA): TGTGCCAGCAGTGAAGTGGGACAAAAAAATTCACCCCTCCACTTT.

The V call is TRBV6-5, the J call TRBJ1-1, with D uncertain. The CDR3 has 13 amino acids. CDR1 MNHEY and CDR2 SVGAGI come from the germline V gene. V lost 1 base to trimming and J lost 8 bases, with 11 bases between them. As DNA, the CDR3 is TGTGCCAGCAGTTACTTTTCTGGGCAAGAAGCTTTCTTT. It codes for CASSYFSGQEAFF.